The 3 T cell receptor beta chains below all came from one sample that was sequenced in a study of shared clonotypes between healthy human individuals (dated by TCRdb to the early 2020s). The library came from the immunoSEQ multiplex PCR assay. TCRdb took this table from immuneACCESS and kept in-frame rearrangements with V and J called. Such tables lack part of the clones; where checked against another copy, unresolved V genes explain under half of the gap, and the rest is unexplained. This sample gives approximately 1.5 million clones in total; about 98.5% of them show up just once. Over 0.3% of the sample lies in the top ten. Material: naive CD4+ T cells sorted from blood. According to the study, the label for this sample's cell subset or site signals: CD45RA+ positively selected. These receptors all stem from a man aged 30-40 years in good health.

The chain combines TRBV9 with TRBJ1-2; D perhaps matches TRBD1 (5 bases). The CDR3 length is 15 residues. Germline V lookup: CDR1 SGDLS, CDR2 YYNGEE. V was clipped by 0 bases and J by 7 bases, with 16 bases between them. The CDR3 is CASSVGGITHSGYTF. CDR3 coding DNA: TGTGCCAGCAGCGTAGGGGGGATAACCCACTCTGGCTACACCTTC.

This chain uses TRBV9 with TRBJ2-5; perhaps TRBD1 as D (6 bases). CDR1 and CDR2 (germline): SGDLS, YYNGEE. The CDR3 extends over 14 amino acids. Between the trimmed V and J ends, which lost 2 bases and 1 base, there was a span of 9 bases. The chain's CDR3 is CASSVRGLQETQYF. CDR3 DNA: TGTGCCAGCAGCGTCAGGGGTCTCCAAGAGACCCAGTACTTC.

The gene calls are TRBV6-5 and TRBJ2-7, with 7 bases aligning to TRBD2. There are 12 residues in the CDR3. CDR1 is MNHEY and CDR2 is SVGAGI in the germline V gene. Trimming at V came to 5 bases and at J to 6 bases, leaving 4 bases not matched to a gene. CDR3 DNA: TGTGCCAGCAGTCGCGGACTAGGCGAGCAGTACTTC. It yields the protein CASSRGLGEQYF.